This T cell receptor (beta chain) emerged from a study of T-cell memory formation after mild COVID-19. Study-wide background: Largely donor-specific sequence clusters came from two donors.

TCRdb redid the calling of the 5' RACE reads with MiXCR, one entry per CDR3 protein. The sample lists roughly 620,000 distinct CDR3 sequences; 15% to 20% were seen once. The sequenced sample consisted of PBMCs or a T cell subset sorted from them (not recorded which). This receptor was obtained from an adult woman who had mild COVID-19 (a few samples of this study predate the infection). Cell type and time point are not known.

CDR3 DNA sequence: TGCGCCAGCAGCTTGGTTGCTAGCGGGGCTTCCGCAGATACGCAGTATTTT. Its translation: CASSLVASGASADTQYF. The chain is built from TRBV5-1 and TRBJ2-3, with 9 bases matching TRBD2. The CDR3 covers 17 residues. Germline-derived CDR1 and CDR2 are SGHRS and YFSETQ. With V trimmed by 0 bases and J by 4 bases, 9 bases remained unmatched.